This TCR beta chain was obtained from a study of monozygotic twins with inflammatory bowel disease. Comment on this clonotype: What it recognizes is unknown.

General study points: With others, IBD patients shared fewer clonotypes than healthy twins did, especially with disease activity.

CDR1 and CDR2 from the germline V gene are LGHNA and YNFKEQ. This CDR3 spans 14 amino acids. Both TCRalpha and TCRbeta cDNA were subjected to two nested PCRs lasting approximately 16 and 10 cycles. TCRdb reprocessed the 5' RACE reads; each CDR3 protein has one entry and no DNA is given. The sample includes about 380,000 distinct CDR3 sequences. The chain employs TRBV4-2 and TRBJ1-6; TCRdb names TRBD1, which stays unverified in the absence of DNA. Sequencing was carried out using blood. The clonotype comes from a human donor with ulcerative colitis or Crohn's disease, or a healthy co-twin of an affected twin (not recorded which). The CDR3 spells CASSQEGNEGPLHF.